This is a list of T cell receptor beta chains from one sample in a study of control samples from healthy donors and cancer patients. Sequenced by immunoSEQ multiplex PCR; TCRdb stores in-frame clones only, minus some. The table includes some 130,000 clones, 80% to 90% detected once. Sequencing input: blood. All receptors come from a woman in her 30s in good health. Each CDR3 is given with its conserved first and last residue. A D gene is named only where the DNA matches it firmly. The size entry is marked missing in some rows and otherwise reads once, few, many or a size class.

j_gene	v_gene	d_gene	abundance	CDR3nt	CDR3aa
TRBJ2-3	TRBV6-5	-	-	TGTGCCAGCAGTTACGAGGTTTCAAGCACAGATACGCAGTATTTT	CASSYEVSSTDTQYF
TRBJ2-3	TRBV9	-	-	TGTGCCAGCAGCGTAGGGCTTACTAACACAGATACGCAGTATTTT	CASSVGLTNTDTQYF
TRBJ1-2	TRBV29-1	TRBD1	-	TGCAGCGTTCCCAGCCCAAGGACAGGGAATAACTATGGCTACACCTTC	CSVPSPRTGNNYGYTF
TRBJ2-5	TRBV20-1	-	once	TGCAGTGCTAGTTTACCGCCGGGACTCCAGGGAGAGACCCAGTACTTC	CSASLPPGLQGETQYF
TRBJ1-1	TRBV13	-	-	TGTGCCAGCAGCGCAAAGTCCACAGGGAGGCCTGAAGCTTTCTTT	CASSAKSTGRPEAFF
TRBJ1-5	TRBV6-5	-	-	TGTGCCAGCAGTTACGGACAGTTCGGGCAGCCCCAGCATTTT	CASSYGQFGQPQHF
TRBJ2-1	TRBV2	TRBD2	once	TGTGCCAGCAGTGAAGCGGGGACTAGCGGGAGTTTCGGGTTCTTC	CASSEAGTSGSFGFF
TRBJ1-5	TRBV14	-	-	TGTGCCAGCAGCCAAGGGTACAGGAACCAGCCCCAGCATTTT	CASSQGYRNQPQHF
TRBJ2-3	TRBV18	-	-	TGTGCCAGCTCCCGGGGAGGAAGGCAGGCAGATACGCAGTATTTT	CASSRGGRQADTQYF
TRBJ2-3	TRBV9	TRBD2	-	TGTGCCAGCAGCCCTATAGCGGGATCGGGAGATACGCAGTATTTT	CASSPIAGSGDTQYF
TRBJ2-1	TRBV2	-	-	TGTGCCAGCATCCAATCACGAGGTAGCTACAATGAGCAGTTCTTC	CASIQSRGSYNEQFF
TRBJ1-2	TRBV29-1	-	-	TGCAGCGTGGCGGAGGGTGGCTACACCTTC	CSVAEGGYTF
TRBJ2-3	TRBV5-1	-	few	TGCGCCAGCAGCTTGCCTTCCGGAGGCGATACGCAGTATTTT	CASSLPSGGDTQYF
TRBJ2-2	TRBV9	-	-	TGTGCCAGCAGCGTAGACCAGCCAGAAATCACCGGGGAGCTGTTTTTT	CASSVDQPEITGELFF
TRBJ1-3	TRBV9	-	-	TGTGCCAGCAGCCGACCCTCAGGCTCTGGAAACACCATATATTTT	CASSRPSGSGNTIYF
TRBJ2-1	TRBV6-5	TRBD2	once	TGTGCCAGCACCCGACTAGCCGACAATGAGCAGTTCTTC	CASTRLADNEQFF
TRBJ2-7	TRBV4-2	-	-	TGTGCCAGCAGCCAAGAAGGGTCGGGATCCCCCTACGAGCAGTACTTC	CASSQEGSGSPYEQYF